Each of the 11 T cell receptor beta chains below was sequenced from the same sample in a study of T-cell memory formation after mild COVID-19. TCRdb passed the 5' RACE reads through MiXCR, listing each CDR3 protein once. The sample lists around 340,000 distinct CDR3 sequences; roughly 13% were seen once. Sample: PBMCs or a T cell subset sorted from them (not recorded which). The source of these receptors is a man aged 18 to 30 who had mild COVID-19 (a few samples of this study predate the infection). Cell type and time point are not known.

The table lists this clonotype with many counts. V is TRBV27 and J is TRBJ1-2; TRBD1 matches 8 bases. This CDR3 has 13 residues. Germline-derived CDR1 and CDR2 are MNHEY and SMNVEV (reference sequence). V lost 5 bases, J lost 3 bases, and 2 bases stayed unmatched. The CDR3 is CASSATGDYGYTF. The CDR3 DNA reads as TGTGCCAGCAGTGCGACAGGGGACTATGGCTACACCTTC.

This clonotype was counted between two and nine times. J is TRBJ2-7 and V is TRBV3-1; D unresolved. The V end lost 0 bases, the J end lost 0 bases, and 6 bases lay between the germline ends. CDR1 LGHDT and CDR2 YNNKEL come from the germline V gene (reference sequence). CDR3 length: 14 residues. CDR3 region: CASSQEFDSYEQYF. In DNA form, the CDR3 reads TGTGCCAGCAGCCAAGAGTTCGACTCCTACGAGCAGTACTTC.

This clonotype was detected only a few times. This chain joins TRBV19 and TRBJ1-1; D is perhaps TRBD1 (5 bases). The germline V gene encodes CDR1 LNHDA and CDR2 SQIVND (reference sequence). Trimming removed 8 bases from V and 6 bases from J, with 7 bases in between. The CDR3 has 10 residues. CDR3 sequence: CASLGAEAFF. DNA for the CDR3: TGTGCCAGTTTGGGGGCTGAAGCTTTCTTT.

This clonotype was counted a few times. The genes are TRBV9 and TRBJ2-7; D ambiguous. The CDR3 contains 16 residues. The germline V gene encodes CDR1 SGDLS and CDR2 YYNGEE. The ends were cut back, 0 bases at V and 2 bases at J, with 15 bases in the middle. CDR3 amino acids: CASSVGVEGYTYEQYF. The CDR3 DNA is TGTGCCAGCAGCGTAGGGGTCGAAGGGTACACCTACGAGCAGTACTTC.

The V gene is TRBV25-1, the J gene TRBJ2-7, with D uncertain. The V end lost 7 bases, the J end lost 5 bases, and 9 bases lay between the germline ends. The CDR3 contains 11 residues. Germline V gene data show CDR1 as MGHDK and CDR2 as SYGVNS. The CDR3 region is CASIYKDEQYV. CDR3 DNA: TGTGCCAGCATTTACAAAGACGAGCAGTACGTC.

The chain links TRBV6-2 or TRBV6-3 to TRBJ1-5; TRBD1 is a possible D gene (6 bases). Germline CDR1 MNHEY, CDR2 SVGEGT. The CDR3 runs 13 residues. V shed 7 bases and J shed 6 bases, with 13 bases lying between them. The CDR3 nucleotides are TGTGCCAGCAACAAGGGGGGAACTCAGCCCCAGCATTTT. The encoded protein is CASNKGGTQPQHF.

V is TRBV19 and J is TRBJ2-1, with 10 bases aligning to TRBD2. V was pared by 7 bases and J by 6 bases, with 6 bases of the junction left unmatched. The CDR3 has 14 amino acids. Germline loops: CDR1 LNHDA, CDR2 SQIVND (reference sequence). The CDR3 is CASIERGGLNEQFF. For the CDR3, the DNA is TGTGCCAGTATTGAGCGGGGGGGCCTCAATGAGCAGTTCTTC.

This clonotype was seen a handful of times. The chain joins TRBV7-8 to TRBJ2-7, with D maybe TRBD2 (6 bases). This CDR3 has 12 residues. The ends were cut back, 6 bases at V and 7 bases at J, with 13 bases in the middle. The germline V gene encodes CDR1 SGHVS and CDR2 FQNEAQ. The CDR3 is CASSSDGGEQYF. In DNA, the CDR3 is TGTGCCAGCAGTTCGGACGGAGGGGAGCAGTACTTC.

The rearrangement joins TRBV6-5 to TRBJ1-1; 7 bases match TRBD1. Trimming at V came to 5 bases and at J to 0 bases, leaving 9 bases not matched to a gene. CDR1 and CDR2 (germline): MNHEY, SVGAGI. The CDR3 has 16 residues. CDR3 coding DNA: TGTGCCAGCAGTCCCCCGGACAGGACCATGAACACTGAAGCTTTCTTT. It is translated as CASSPPDRTMNTEAFF.

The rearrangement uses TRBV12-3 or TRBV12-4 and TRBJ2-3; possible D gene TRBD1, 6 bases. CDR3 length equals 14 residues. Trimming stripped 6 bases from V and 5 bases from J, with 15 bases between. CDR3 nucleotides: TGTGCCAGCAGCCGAGCCCTGACAGGAGATACGCAGTATTTT. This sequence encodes CASSRALTGDTQYF.

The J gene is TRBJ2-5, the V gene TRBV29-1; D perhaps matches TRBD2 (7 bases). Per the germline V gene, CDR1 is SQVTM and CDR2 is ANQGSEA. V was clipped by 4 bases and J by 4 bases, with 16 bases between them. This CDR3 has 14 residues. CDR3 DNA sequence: TGCAGCGTTGCCCTTGGGGGGGGCGCAGAGACCCAGTACTTC. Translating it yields CSVALGGGAETQYF.